Presented here are 24 T cell receptor beta chains from one specimen sequenced in a study of cytomegalovirus exposure and HLA in healthy donors. TCRdb's table, derived via immunoSEQ multiplex PCR, lists solely in-frame clones and lacks some. The table includes 100,000 to 150,000 clones, 89% detected once. The sequenced sample consisted of PBMCs. The receptor set was obtained from a woman aged 18-30 years in good health and CMV-seronegative.

There are a few counts of this clone. The chain carries TRBV5-1 and TRBJ2-7; weak D call: TRBD2 (6 bases). The CDR3 has 14 amino acids. Germline CDR1 is SGHRS and CDR2 is YFSETQ. Trimming cost V 3 bases and J 6 bases, with 16 bases left between them. CDR3 bases: TGCGCCAGCAGCTCGGGGGACGGGGGAGTCGAGCAGTACGTC. Its protein product is CASSSGDGGVEQYV.

The chain couples TRBV20-1 to TRBJ2-7, with a weak D call TRBD1 (6 bases). V lost 5 bases and J 3 bases, leaving 8 bases between the germline ends. The germline CDR1 and CDR2 sequences are DFQATT and SNEGSKA (reference sequence). The CDR3 has 11 residues. The CDR3 sequence: CSADRNYEQYF. The CDR3 nucleotides are TGCAGTGCTGACAGGAACTACGAGCAGTACTTC.

This chain uses TRBV7-8 with TRBJ2-7; the match to TRBD2 covers 9 bases. Germline values: CDR1 SGHVS, CDR2 FQNEAQ. The CDR3 is made up of 15 amino acids. The V segment lost 0 bases and the J segment 5 bases; nucleotides outside the gene matches: 5. The DNA for the CDR3 is TGTGCCAGCAGCTTAGCGGCGGGAGGGGATAACGAGCAGTACTTC. Translating gives CASSLAAGGDNEQYF.

The chain is built from TRBV2 and TRBJ2-1, with TRBD2 identical over 12 bases. There are 14 residues in the CDR3. CDR1 SNHLY and CDR2 FYNNEI come from the germline V gene. V was pared by 10 bases and J by 7 bases, with 8 bases of the junction left unmatched. DNA for the CDR3: TGTGCCACAACTAGCGGGGGGACGGGGAATGAGCAGTTCTTC. This encodes CATTSGGTGNEQFF.

The count of this clone is one. The chain combines TRBV28 with TRBJ2-5, with 13 positions matching TRBD2. Germline V CDR1 and CDR2: MDHEN, SYDVKM. The V gene end was trimmed by 4 bases and the J gene end by 3 bases; junction bases not matched to a gene: 2. CDR3 size: 15 residues. CDR3 loop: CASSSGLAGEETQYF. CDR3 nucleotide sequence: TGTGCCAGCAGTTCCGGACTAGCGGGAGAAGAGACCCAGTACTTC. The full variable domain, in which reference TRBV28 and TRBJ2-5 provide the parts outside the CDR3, is DVKVTQSSRYLVKRTGEKVFLECVQDMDHENMFWYRQDPGLGLRLIYFSYDVKMKEKGDIPEGYSVSREKKERFSLILESASTNQTSMYLCASSSGLAGEETQYFGPGTRLLVL.

This chain connects TRBV5-4 to TRBJ2-3, with a possible D match to TRBD1 (5 bases). This CDR3 is 15 amino acids long. The V and J ends lost 0 bases and 0 bases respectively, with 8 bases between them. Germline CDR1 and CDR2: SGHNT and YYREEE (reference sequence). CDR3 residues: CASSLGQISTDTQYF. The DNA of the CDR3 is TGTGCCAGCAGCTTGGGACAGATCAGCACAGATACGCAGTATTTT.

This CDR3 reads CASSPGGTPYEQYV. The CDR3 DNA follows: TGTGCCAGCAGCCCGGGAGGGACTCCCTACGAGCAGTACGTC. The genes are TRBV5-4 and TRBJ2-7; 8 nucleotides line up with TRBD2. Trimming cost V 4 bases and J 2 bases; bases outside gene matches: 5. The CDR3 runs to 14 residues. Germline lookup yields CDR1 SGHNT and CDR2 YYREEE (reference sequence).

The chain combines TRBV4-3 with TRBJ2-5; possibly TRBD2 for D (5 bases). Germline CDR1 and CDR2: LGHNA and YSLEER. Trimming left V 3 bases short and J 2 bases short, with 31 bases between. This CDR3 is built from 21 residues. This chain's CDR3 is CASSHLPPRSVRGAEQETQYF. CDR3 DNA sequence: TGCGCCAGCAGCCACCTACCTCCCCGATCGGTGCGCGGAGCGGAGCAAGAGACCCAGTACTTC.

The V gene is TRBV6-6, the J gene TRBJ2-7, with 10 bases matching TRBD1. With V trimmed by 6 bases and J by 2 bases, 4 bases remained unmatched. The V gene's germline CDR1 is MNHNY and CDR2 SVGAGI (reference sequence). This CDR3 has 14 amino acids. The CDR3: CASRPGQGTYEQYF. CDR3 nucleotides: TGTGCCAGCAGACCGGGACAGGGGACCTACGAGCAGTACTTC.

J is TRBJ2-1 and V is TRBV5-1; perhaps TRBD1 as D (6 bases). The CDR3 is 15 residues long. Germline lookup yields CDR1 SGHRS and CDR2 YFSETQ. V dropped 0 bases and J dropped 4 bases, with 11 bases sitting between them. The DNA for the CDR3 is TGCGCCAGCAGCTTGGCCCTTACAGGGTACAATGAGCAGTTCTTC. Translated: CASSLALTGYNEQFF.

V and J are TRBV7-9 and TRBJ2-7; D unclear. Germline loops: CDR1 SEHNR, CDR2 FQNEAQ (reference sequence). The CDR3 consists of 10 residues. The V gene lost 5 bases and the J gene lost 3 bases, with 2 bases spanning the gap. The CDR3 nucleotides are TGTGCCAGCAGCCACTACGAGCAGTACGTC. Amino acid sequence: CASSHYEQYV.

The chain employs TRBV28 and TRBJ2-7; TRBD1 matches 10 bases. V lost 7 bases to trimming and J lost 2 bases; unmatched junction nucleotides: 5. Germline CDR1 is MDHEN and CDR2 is SYDVKM. The CDR3 runs to 14 residues. Here the CDR3 reads CASNPGTGAYEQYV. CDR3 DNA sequence: TGTGCCAGCAACCCTGGGACAGGGGCCTACGAGCAGTACGTC.

The chain recombines TRBV7-9 with TRBJ1-2; 7 nucleotides align to TRBD1. CDR3 length equals 13 residues. The J segment lost 6 bases and the V segment lost 1 base, leaving 2 bases of the junction unmatched. The V gene's germline CDR1 is SEHNR and CDR2 FQNEAQ (reference sequence). CDR3 sequence: CASSLEGAHGYTF. CDR3 bases: TGTGCCAGCAGCTTAGAGGGGGCTCATGGCTACACCTTC.

The chain recombines TRBV19 with TRBJ1-6; 10 positions match TRBD1. The CDR3 length is 18 residues. Germline values: CDR1 LNHDA, CDR2 SQIVND (reference sequence). Trimming at V came to 4 bases and at J to 7 bases, leaving 13 bases not matched to a gene. The CDR3 bases are TGTGCCAGTAGTAGGAATACCGGGACAGGGGAAATGAATTCACCCCTCCACTTT. Translation: CASSRNTGTGEMNSPLHF.

Here the CDR3 DNA reads TGTGCCAGCAGCTTAGATTGGGGGGATGGTTGGCCCCTCCACTTT. Amino acids: CASSLDWGDGWPLHF. V is TRBV11-2 and J is TRBJ1-6, with D maybe TRBD1 (5 bases). Trimming shortened V by 0 bases and J by 13 bases, and 16 bases separated the two germline ends. CDR1 is SGHAT, CDR2 FQNNGV, per germline. The CDR3 loop spans 15 amino acids.

Here the CDR3 DNA reads TGTGCCAGCAGTCGCGGGACTAGCTTGCATGAGCAGTTCTTC. It codes for CASSRGTSLHEQFF. The rearrangement uses TRBV27 and TRBJ2-1, with 9 bases aligning to TRBD2. Per germline, CDR1 MNHEY and CDR2 SMNVEV (reference sequence). The CDR3 sequence is 14 residues long. V was clipped by 5 bases and J by 8 bases; unmatched bases: 7.

The V call is TRBV28, the J call TRBJ1-4, with TRBD1 identical over 9 bases. CDR3 length equals 13 residues. Germline values: CDR1 MDHEN, CDR2 SYDVKM. J was trimmed by 7 bases and V by 6 bases; bases with no gene match: 3. The CDR3 here is CASRTGQGEKLFF. The CDR3 DNA follows: TGTGCCAGCAGGACGGGACAGGGTGAAAAACTGTTTTTT.

The chain couples TRBV29-1 to TRBJ2-1; possibly TRBD2 for D (6 bases). Trimming cost V 2 bases and J 5 bases, with 22 bases left between them. This CDR3 spans 17 amino acids. Germline loops: CDR1 SQVTM, CDR2 ANQGSEA. The CDR3 region has the DNA TGCAGCGTTGAATGGGGGGACTGGGGATGGGAAAACAATGAGCAGTTCTTC. Translation: CSVEWGDWGWENNEQFF.

V and J are TRBV7-2 and TRBJ2-7; D may be TRBD1 (5 bases). CDR3 length: 13 amino acids. Trimming removed 1 base from V and 5 bases from J, with 9 bases in between. CDR1 and CDR2 (germline): SGHTA, FQGNSA. In DNA, the CDR3 is TGTGCCAGCAGCTTAGTTCAGGGCCACGAGCAGTACTTC. Translated, it gives CASSLVQGHEQYF.

The chain has TRBV6-6 and TRBJ2-1; D might be TRBD2 (6 bases). Germline CDR1 reads MNHNY; CDR2 reads SVGAGI (reference sequence). The CDR3 runs 14 residues. V gave up 7 bases and J gave up 10 bases, with 20 bases separating them. In nucleotides, the CDR3 is TGTGCCAGCACCATTCAGGAGGGATCTCAGGAGCAGTTCTTC. It codes for CASTIQEGSQEQFF.

This chain joins TRBV16 and TRBJ1-3; D gene uncertain. Germline values: CDR1 KGHSY, CDR2 FQNENV. Between the trimmed V and J ends, which lost 0 bases and 4 bases, there was a span of 10 bases. The length of the CDR3 is 15 residues. The CDR3, as DNA: TGTGCCAGCAGCCAATCCCGCGGGAGAGGAAACACCATATATTTT. Encoded protein: CASSQSRGRGNTIYF.

This CDR3 reads CASMRPGLADNNEQFF. The CDR3 DNA reads TGCGCCAGCATGAGGCCGGGACTAGCGGACAACAATGAGCAGTTCTTC. The genes are TRBV10-2 and TRBJ2-1; 11 bases agree with TRBD2. Per germline, CDR1 WSHSY and CDR2 SAAADI. The length of the CDR3 is 16 residues. The J segment lost 5 bases and the V segment lost 7 bases, leaving 10 bases of the junction unmatched.

This rearrangement joins TRBV12-5 to TRBJ1-1; TRBD1 is a possible D gene (5 bases). Germline V gene data show CDR1 as LGHNT and CDR2 as FRNRAP. Trimming stripped 7 bases from V and 1 base from J, with 19 bases between. This CDR3 contains 16 residues. The CDR3 protein is CASAKLSGGPNTEAFF. CDR3 in DNA: TGTGCTAGTGCCAAACTCTCCGGGGGTCCGAACACTGAAGCTTTCTTT.

The chain has TRBV28 and TRBJ1-2; perhaps TRBD1 as D (5 bases). Trimming left V 2 bases short and J 4 bases short, with 5 bases between. Germline loops: CDR1 MDHEN, CDR2 SYDVKM. CDR3 length equals 12 residues. The CDR3 nucleotides read TGTGCCAGCAGTTTACAGGGCTATGGCTACACCTTC. Translated: CASSLQGYGYTF.